This TCR beta chain was recorded in a study of Graves' ophthalmopathy and Graves' hyperthyroidism. Study-wide points: Ophthalmopathy progression predictions by the model showed approximately 79% specificity and approximately 71% sensitivity.

The V and J ends lost 4 bases and 4 bases respectively, with 16 bases between them. The CDR3 is made up of 15 amino acids. The germline CDR1 and CDR2 sequences are SNHLY and FYNNEI. Researchers took RNA transcripts and amplified TCR beta CDR3 regions from them. Second-round multiplex PCR came after first-round RT-PCR with HTBI primers. TCRdb fed the multiplex PCR reads into MiXCR, producing one record per CDR3 protein. The table lists almost 750,000 distinct CDR3 sequences, around 40% of them singletons. Moderate-to-severe activity, CAS at least 3, NOSPECS at least 4 and duration under 3 months characterized donors with ophthalmopathy. Orbital computed tomography and thyroid ultrasound, along with TRAb, serum thyroxine and clinical symptoms, underpinned diagnosis. Note on this clonotype: The antigen remains unidentified.

The sequencing input was peripheral blood. This clonotype originated in an adult man with Graves' ophthalmopathy. J is TRBJ2-5 and V is TRBV2; weak D call: TRBD1 (6 bases). CDR3 nucleotide sequence: TGTGCCAGCAGTGTACAGGGATCCCTCCGAGAGACCCAGTACTTC. Its protein is CASSVQGSLRETQYF.